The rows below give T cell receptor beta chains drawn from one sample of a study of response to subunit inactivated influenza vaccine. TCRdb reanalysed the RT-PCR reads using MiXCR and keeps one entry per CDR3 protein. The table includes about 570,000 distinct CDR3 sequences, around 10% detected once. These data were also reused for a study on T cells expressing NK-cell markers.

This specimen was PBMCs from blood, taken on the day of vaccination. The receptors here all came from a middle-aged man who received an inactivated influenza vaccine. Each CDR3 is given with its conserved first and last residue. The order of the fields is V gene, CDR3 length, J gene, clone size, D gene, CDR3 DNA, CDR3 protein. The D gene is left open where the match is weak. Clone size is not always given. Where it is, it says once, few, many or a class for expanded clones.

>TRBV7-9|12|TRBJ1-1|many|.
TGTGCCAGCAGCTTTGGGCAGGGGGAAGCTTTCTTT
CASSFGQGEAFF
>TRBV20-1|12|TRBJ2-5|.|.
TGCAGTGCTAGGTCGCTCCAAGAGACCCAGTACTTC
CSARSLQETQYF
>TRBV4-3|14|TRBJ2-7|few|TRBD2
TGCGCCAGCAGCCAAGCTCCGGGAGGCTACGAGCAGTACTTC
CASSQAPGGYEQYF
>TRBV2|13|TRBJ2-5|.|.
TGTGCCAGCAATCTCAGGGGACAAGAGACCCAGTACTTC
CASNLRGQETQYF
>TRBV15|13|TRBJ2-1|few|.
TGTGCCACCAGCAAAACCTTTGGGGGCGGGCAGTTCTTC
CATSKTFGGGQFF
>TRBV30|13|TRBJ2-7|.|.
TGTGCCTGGAGACCTGGAGGGGGCCTCGAGCAGTACTTC
CAWRPGGGLEQYF
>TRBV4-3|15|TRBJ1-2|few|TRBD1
TGCGCCAGCTCCCGAACTCTAACAGGGGACTATGGCTACACCTTC
CASSRTLTGDYGYTF
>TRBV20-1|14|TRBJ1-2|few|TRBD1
TGCAGTGCCCCGGGACAGGGGGCGCGGAGAGGCTACACCTTC
CSAPGQGARRGYTF
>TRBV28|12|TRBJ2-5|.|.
TGTGCCAGCAGTTCGGAAGCCGAGACCCAGTACTTC
CASSSEAETQYF
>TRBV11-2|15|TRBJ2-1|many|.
TGTGCCAGCAGCCCACATAGGGGAGCCTACAATGAGCAGTTCTTC
CASSPHRGAYNEQFF
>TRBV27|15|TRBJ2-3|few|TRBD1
TGTGCCAGCAGGAGTGGGACAGGGCGCCCAGATACGCAGTATTTT
CASRSGTGRPDTQYF
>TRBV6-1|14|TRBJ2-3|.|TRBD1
TGTGCCAGCAGCCCGGGACAGATCACAGATACGCAGTATTTT
CASSPGQITDTQYF
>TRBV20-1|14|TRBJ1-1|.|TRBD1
TGCAGTGCTACAGACAGGGGGCTTAGCACTGAAGCTTTCTTT
CSATDRGLSTEAFF
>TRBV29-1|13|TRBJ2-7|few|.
TGCAGCGTTGTTCAGCCGATTACCTACGAGCAGTACTTC
CSVVQPITYEQYF